The 21 T cell receptor beta chains below come from one sample, sequenced in a study of cytomegalovirus exposure and HLA in healthy donors. The PCR employed 60 Vbeta primers together with 13 Jbeta primers. TCRdb keeps only in-frame clones here, not all; method: immunoSEQ multiplex PCR. Of fewer than 200,000 clones in the sample, approximately 80% were seen once. The material sequenced was PBMCs. All receptors come from a female donor in good health and CMV-seronegative.

The chain combines TRBV14 with TRBJ1-2; possibly TRBD1 for D (5 bases). Germline V gene lookup returns CDR1 SGHDN and CDR2 FVKESK. CDR3 length: 14 amino acids. Deletions cut 5 bases from V and 8 bases from J, with 18 bases between. In DNA, the CDR3 is TGTGCCAGCAGCTACGTAGGGGCGCGTGAGGGCTACACCTTC. Protein product: CASSYVGAREGYTF. Drawing the rest from reference TRBV14 and TRBJ1-2, the complete variable domain is EAGVTQFPSHSVIEKGQTVTLRCDPISGHDNLYWYRRVMGKEIKFLLHFVKESKQDESGMPNNRFLAERTGGTYSTLKVQPAELEDSGVYFCASSYVGAREGYTFGSGTRLTVV.

V and J are TRBV18 and TRBJ1-1, with D possibly being TRBD1 (5 bases). CDR3 length equals 12 residues. Germline loops: CDR1 KGHSH, CDR2 LQKENI. V was trimmed by 3 bases and J by 11 bases, leaving 13 bases between them. CDR3 in DNA: TGTGCCAGCTCACCTAGTCAGGGTCTGGCTTTCTTT. Translation: CASSPSQGLAFF. The full variable domain, completed using reference TRBV18 and TRBJ1-1, is NAGVMQNPRHLVRRRGQEARLRCSPMKGHSHVYWYRQLPEEGLKFMVYLQKENIIDESGMPKERFSAEFPKEGPSILRIQQVVRGDSAAYFCASSPSQGLAFFGQGTRLTVV.

This clone was seen once. This chain links TRBV30 with TRBJ2-2; D is unresolved. V lost 1 base and J 0 bases, leaving 12 bases between the germline ends. The germline V gene has CDR1 GTSNPN and CDR2 SVGIG (reference sequence). The CDR3 is 16 amino acids. For the CDR3, the DNA is TGTGCCTGGAGTGGTCTAGGCGCCGCGAACACCGGGGAGCTGTTTTTT. Protein sequence: CAWSGLGAANTGELFF.

A few counts support this clone. CDR3 loop: CASSLASGRTDTQYF. The CDR3 DNA follows: TGTGCCAGCAGCTTAGCTAGCGGGAGAACAGATACGCAGTATTTT. The V gene is TRBV7-9, the J gene TRBJ2-3; 9 nucleotides align to TRBD2. V dropped 0 bases and J dropped 3; count of bases not matched to a gene: 1. The CDR3 contains 15 residues. The germline gives CDR1 SEHNR, CDR2 FQNEAQ (reference sequence). Variable domain in full (rest from reference TRBV7-9 and TRBJ2-3): DTGVSQNPRHKITKRGQNVTFRCDPISEHNRLYWYRQTLGQGPEFLTYFQNEAQLEKSRLLSDRFSAERPKGSFSTLEIQRTEQGDSAMYLCASSLASGRTDTQYFGPGTRLTVL.

The V call is TRBV6-6, the J call TRBJ2-1; 7 nucleotides line up with TRBD2. The junction had 15 bases not matched to a gene; V was cut back by 6 bases and J by 7 bases. Looked up from germline, CDR1 is MNHNY and CDR2 is SVGAGI (reference sequence). CDR3 length: 16 residues. DNA of the CDR3: TGTGCCAGCAGCCCTCCCTTGGCGGGACTAAGGAATGAGCAGTTCTTC. This gives the protein CASSPPLAGLRNEQFF.

The V and J genes are TRBV7-9 and TRBJ2-5, with TRBD2 as a possible D gene (6 bases). V dropped 0 bases and J dropped 2 bases, with 7 bases sitting between them. The germline CDR1 and CDR2 sequences are SEHNR and FQNEAQ (reference sequence). The CDR3 is 14 residues long. In nucleotides, the CDR3 is TGTGCCAGCAGCTTAGCGGGGGGACAAGAGACCCAGTACTTC. It codes for CASSLAGGQETQYF.

The chain couples TRBV19 to TRBJ1-5, with TRBD1 matching over 9 bases. Germline V gene lookup returns CDR1 LNHDA and CDR2 SQIVND (reference sequence). V lost 6 bases and J lost 12; bases outside the gene matches: 18. The CDR3 has 16 amino acids. The CDR3 protein is CASSPTLLGTGLNQHF. Here the CDR3 DNA reads TGTGCCAGTAGCCCCACTCTACTGGGGACAGGGTTGAACCAGCATTTT.

The chain links TRBV11-1 to TRBJ1-1, with D unclear. Germline V gives CDR1 SGHAT, CDR2 FQDESV (reference sequence). This CDR3 has 15 residues. V was shortened by 4 bases and J by 6 bases, with 18 bases between the two germline ends. The CDR3 DNA reads TGTGCCAGCAGCTCCACTTCCCTTGTCCGCGCTGAAGCTTTCTTT. This translates into CASSSTSLVRAEAFF.

The chain carries TRBV5-1 and TRBJ2-7; 11 bases fit TRBD2. CDR1 is SGHRS and CDR2 is YFSETQ in the germline V gene. V was pared by 5 bases and J by 2 bases, with 0 bases of the junction left unmatched. The CDR3 extends over 13 amino acids. CDR3 residues: CASRTSGTYEQYF. DNA for the CDR3: TGCGCCAGCAGGACTAGCGGGACCTACGAGCAGTACTTC.

This rearrangement joins TRBV27 to TRBJ1-1, with D maybe TRBD1 (5 bases). Trimming shortened V by 5 bases and J by 4 bases, and 14 bases separated the two germline ends. The CDR3 is 14 residues long. Germline V gives CDR1 MNHEY, CDR2 SMNVEV (reference sequence). The CDR3 region is CASSPQGQVTEAFF. The CDR3 DNA follows: TGTGCCAGCAGTCCTCAGGGTCAGGTCACTGAAGCTTTCTTT.

This rearrangement joins TRBV28 to TRBJ2-5, with 10 positions matching TRBD1. The V gene's germline CDR1 is MDHEN and CDR2 SYDVKM. The CDR3 has 17 residues. The trim removed 2 bases at V and 5 bases at J, leaving 11 bases unmatched. Here the CDR3 reads CASSLETGTGERETQYF. CDR3 in DNA: TGTGCCAGCAGTTTAGAGACTGGGACAGGGGAGCGGGAGACCCAGTACTTC.

The V call is TRBV27, the J call TRBJ2-7, with TRBD1 matching over 10 bases. The CDR3 covers 17 residues. Unmatched junction bases numbered 10, after V lost 3 bases and J lost 2 bases. Germline values: CDR1 MNHEY, CDR2 SMNVEV (reference sequence). Here the CDR3 DNA reads TGTGCCAGCAGTTTCGGACAGGGGGGCGCGGGGACCTACGAGCAGTACTTC. Its protein is CASSFGQGGAGTYEQYF.

The gene calls are TRBV12-5 and TRBJ2-3, with TRBD2 matching over 13 bases. Germline V gives CDR1 LGHNT, CDR2 FRNRAP. V gave up 7 bases and J gave up 11 bases; unmatched junction bases: 3. The CDR3 has 12 amino acids. This CDR3 reads CASELAGGLQYF. DNA for the CDR3: TGTGCTAGTGAACTAGCGGGAGGGCTGCAGTATTTT.

The V gene is TRBV10-3, the J gene TRBJ2-2; TRBD2 matches at 14 bases. The CDR3 is 16 residues long. J was trimmed by 8 bases and V by 4 bases; bases with no gene match: 6. Germline V gene sequence: CDR1 ENHRY, CDR2 SYGVKD. The CDR3 DNA follows: TGTGCCATCAGTGTCCCGGGACTAGCGGGAGTAGGGGAGCTGTTTTTT. It translates to CAISVPGLAGVGELFF.

The chain uses TRBV11-3 and TRBJ2-2; 7 bases fit TRBD1. The CDR3 length is 19 residues. Germline CDR1 and CDR2: SGHNT and YENEEA. Losses at the gene ends were 4 bases for V and 2 bases for J; bases not matched to a gene: 16. The CDR3 loop reads CASSSYDPTGTANTGELFF. The CDR3 nucleotides are TGTGCCAGCAGCTCTTATGATCCTACCGGGACAGCAAACACCGGGGAGCTGTTTTTT.

The genes are TRBV19 and TRBJ1-4, with D possibly TRBD1 on 5 matching bases. Trimming removed 4 bases from V and 1 base from J, with 13 bases in between. The CDR3 extends over 16 amino acids. The V gene's germline CDR1 is LNHDA and CDR2 SQIVND (reference sequence). CDR3 bases: TGTGCCAGTAGTACCCGACAGACCGAAACTAATGAAAAACTGTTTTTT. Residues: CASSTRQTETNEKLFF.

The chain is built from TRBV5-4 and TRBJ2-7, with a possible D match to TRBD1 (6 bases). The CDR3 sequence is 14 residues long. V was trimmed by 2 bases and J by 2 bases, leaving 11 bases between them. Germline V gene data show CDR1 as SGHNT and CDR2 as YYREEE (reference sequence). The CDR3 nucleotides are TGTGCCAGCAGCTTTGCCAGGGGAGCCTACGAGCAGTACTTC. It specifies CASSFARGAYEQYF.

This chain connects TRBV27 to TRBJ2-2; D might be TRBD2 (7 bases). Trimming pared 3 bases from V and 1 base from J, leaving 12 bases between. The CDR3 runs to 16 residues. Germline loops: CDR1 MNHEY, CDR2 SMNVEV (reference sequence). The CDR3 protein is CASSLGRGWNTGELFF. CDR3 in DNA: TGTGCCAGCAGTTTGGGGAGGGGGTGGAACACCGGGGAGCTGTTTTTT.

Turning to this clone: One end of the junction fails to match germline, which may point to a read error. The genes are TRBV7-7 and TRBJ2-1; a possible D gene is TRBD2 (5 bases). This CDR3 has 13 amino acids. CDR1 is SSHAT and CDR2 is FNYEAQ in the germline V gene (reference sequence). The CDR3, as DNA: TGTGCTAGCAGCTTAGGACTGGGCAATGAGCAGTTCTTC. Translating gives CASSLGLGNEQFF.

The chain joins TRBV7-2 to TRBJ1-2, with D uncertain. Germline CDR1 SGHTA, CDR2 FQGNSA. The CDR3 contains 14 residues. Deletions cut 5 bases from V and 3 bases from J, with 13 bases between. CDR3 coding DNA: TGTGCCAGCAGCACCCTCGGAGGGCACTATGGCTACACCTTC. It specifies CASSTLGGHYGYTF.

The rearrangement uses TRBV6-5 and TRBJ1-5; 8 positions match TRBD1. The trim removed 8 bases at V and 2 bases at J, leaving 2 bases unmatched. Germline CDR1 MNHEY, CDR2 SVGAGI. This CDR3 is built from 13 residues. In DNA form, the CDR3 reads TGTGCCAGCCAGGGGGCGGGCAATCAGCCCCAGCATTTT. Translating gives CASQGAGNQPQHF.